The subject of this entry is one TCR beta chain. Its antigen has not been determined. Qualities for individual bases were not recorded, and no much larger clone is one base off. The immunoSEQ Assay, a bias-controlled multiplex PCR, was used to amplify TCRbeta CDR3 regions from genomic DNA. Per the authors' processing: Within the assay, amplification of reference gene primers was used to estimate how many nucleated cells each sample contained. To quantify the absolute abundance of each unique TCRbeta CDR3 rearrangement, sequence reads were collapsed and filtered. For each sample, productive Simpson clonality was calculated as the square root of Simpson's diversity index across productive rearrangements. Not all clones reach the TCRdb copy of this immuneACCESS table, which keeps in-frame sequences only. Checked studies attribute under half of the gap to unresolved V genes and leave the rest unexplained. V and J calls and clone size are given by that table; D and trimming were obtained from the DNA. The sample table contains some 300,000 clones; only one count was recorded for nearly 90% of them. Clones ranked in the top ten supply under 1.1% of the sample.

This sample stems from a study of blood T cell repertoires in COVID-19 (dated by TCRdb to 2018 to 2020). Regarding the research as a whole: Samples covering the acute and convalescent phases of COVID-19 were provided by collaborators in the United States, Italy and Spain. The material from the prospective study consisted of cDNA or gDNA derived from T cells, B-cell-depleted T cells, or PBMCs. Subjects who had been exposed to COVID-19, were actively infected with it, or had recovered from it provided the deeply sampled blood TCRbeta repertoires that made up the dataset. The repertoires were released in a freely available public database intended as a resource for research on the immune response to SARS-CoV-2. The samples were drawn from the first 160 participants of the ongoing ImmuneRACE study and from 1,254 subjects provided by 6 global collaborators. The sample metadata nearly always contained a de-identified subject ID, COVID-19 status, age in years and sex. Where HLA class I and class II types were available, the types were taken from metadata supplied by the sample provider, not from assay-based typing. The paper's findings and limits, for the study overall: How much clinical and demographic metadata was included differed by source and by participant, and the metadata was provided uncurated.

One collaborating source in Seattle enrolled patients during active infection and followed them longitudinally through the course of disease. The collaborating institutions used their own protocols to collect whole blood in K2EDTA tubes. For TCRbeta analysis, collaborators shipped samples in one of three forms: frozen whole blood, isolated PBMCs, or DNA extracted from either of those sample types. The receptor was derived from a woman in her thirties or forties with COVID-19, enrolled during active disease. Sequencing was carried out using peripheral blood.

The bases read TGTGCCAGCAGCTTAGAGGGGGCTCGCCAAGAGACCCAGTACTTC. It codes for CASSLEGARQETQYF. The rearranged chain carries TRBV7-3 and TRBJ2-5; 7 central bases correspond to TRBD1. Reading from cysteine to phenylalanine, the CDR3 counts 15 amino acids. Of all the DNA, just the CDR3 is kept, 45 bases in frame from base 1. V and J are trimmed by 2 bases and 1 base, and the gene matches miss 4 bases of the junction. Sequences SGHTA (CDR1) and FQGTGA (CDR2) are obtained from the germline V gene.